This T cell receptor beta chain was captured by sequencing in a study of T cells in Graves' hyperthyroidism and ophthalmopathy. Study-wide points: Model-based prediction identified ophthalmopathy a median 6.5 months prior to its onset.

This clonotype showed up many times. As yet, its antigen is unknown. Graves' hyperthyroidism showing no ophthalmopathy progression within 18 months was considered stable. Patients aged 18 to 65 had newly diagnosed hyperthyroidism that had lasted under 2 months. Using RNA transcripts as the source, TCR beta CDR3 regions were amplified. An initial round of RT-PCR targeting the TCR CDR3 relied on the HTBI primer set. MiXCR was run by TCRdb on the multiplex PCR reads, yielding one entry per CDR3 protein. The table has about 360,000 distinct CDR3 sequences, about 13% seen once. The CDR3 runs 15 residues. V shed 7 bases and J shed 7 bases, with 22 bases lying between them. CDR1 MNHNS and CDR2 SASEGT come from the germline V gene.

Sequenced: blood. The sequence was collected from a woman between 18 and 30 years old with Graves' hyperthyroidism. V and J are TRBV6-1 and TRBJ1-2, with a tentative D call TRBD1 (5 bases). As DNA, the CDR3 is TGTGCCAGCAACCCGCAGGGCGACTACCTCGGTGGCTACACCTTC. Protein: CASNPQGDYLGGYTF.